This TCR beta chain is drawn from a study of blood T cell repertoires in COVID-19. Study summary: Spain, Italy and the United States supplied samples that represented acute and convalescent COVID-19.

Clones were sequenced by immunoSEQ multiplex PCR, and TCRdb holds only the in-frame ones, with some missing. The sample includes some 130,000 clones, approximately 85% of them seen just once. This CDR3 is 16 amino acids long. With V trimmed by 4 bases and J by 2 bases, 6 bases remained unmatched. Germline lookup yields CDR1 KGHDR and CDR2 SFDVKD. The rearrangement uses TRBV24-1 and TRBJ2-3; 9 nucleotides match TRBD2. Sequenced: peripheral blood. The TCR was taken from a man aged 80 or over with acute or convalescent COVID-19. The CDR3 is CATSEFLAGNTDTQYF. The CDR3 DNA follows: TGTGCCACCAGTGAATTCCTAGCGGGAAACACAGATACGCAGTATTTT.